Following are 17 T cell receptor beta chains from one sample sequenced in a study of OX40 agonist ivuxolimab in advanced cancers. Sequencing was performed with immunoSEQ multiplex PCR; in TCRdb, only in-frame clones are kept and a portion is missing. The top ten clones hold approximately 1.2% of a sample with roughly 86,000 clones, approximately 90% of them seen once. The sequencing used CD4+ or CD8+ T cells sorted from blood, collected in a trial of the OX40 agonist ivuxolimab. These TCRs come from an adult with an advanced solid tumor such as melanoma, head and neck, liver or kidney cancer.

V is TRBV19 and J is TRBJ2-2, with D possibly matching TRBD1 (5 bases). Germline assignment: CDR1 LNHDA and CDR2 SQIVND (reference sequence). V lost 11 bases and J lost 3, with 19 bases in between. This CDR3 region has 15 residues. The CDR3 region has the DNA TGTGCCGTCACTAAGGATGACAGTCACACCGGGGAGCTGTTTTTT. Translation: CAVTKDDSHTGELFF.

The rearrangement joins TRBV6-5 to TRBJ2-1, with TRBD2 matching 9 bases. Trimming at V came to 6 bases and at J to 8 bases, leaving 11 bases not matched to a gene. Germline CDR1 is MNHEY and CDR2 is SVGAGI. The CDR3 is 15 residues long. In DNA form, the CDR3 reads TGTGCCAGCAGACGAGCTGGGACTAGCAACGATGAGCAGTTCTTC. Protein sequence: CASRRAGTSNDEQFF.

This chain links TRBV2 with TRBJ2-3; D uncertain. V was pared by 9 bases and J by 1 base, with 17 bases between. Germline CDR1 and CDR2: SNHLY and FYNNEI. This CDR3 is built from 15 residues. The CDR3 loop is CARTNSSTRTDTQYF. The CDR3 DNA reads as TGTGCCAGAACGAACAGTTCGACTCGCACAGATACGCAGTATTTT.

The chain links TRBV27 to TRBJ1-6; D may be TRBD1 (5 bases). The CDR3 runs 13 residues. Germline V gives CDR1 MNHEY, CDR2 SMNVEV (reference sequence). Between the trimmed V and J ends, which lost 4 bases and 14 bases, there was a span of 15 bases. The CDR3 reads CASSSVDKSALHF. The CDR3 DNA follows: TGTGCCAGCAGTTCCGTGGACAAATCGGCCCTCCACTTT.

The DNA for the CDR3 is TGTGCCACCAGCATGGGCAACCCAAGGAAAGAGACCCAGTACTTC. As protein: CATSMGNPRKETQYF. The chain uses TRBV15 and TRBJ2-5; the D is unclear. Trimming shortened V by 4 bases and J by 3 bases, and 15 bases separated the two germline ends. CDR1 is LNHNV, CDR2 YYDKDF, per germline (reference sequence). This CDR3 is built from 15 residues.

In nucleotides, the CDR3 is TGCAGCGTTGAGCAGATACCGGGGGAGAGTACAGATACGCAGTATTTT. Its translation: CSVEQIPGESTDTQYF. V gene TRBV29-1 combines with J gene TRBJ2-3, with D perhaps TRBD2 (6 bases). Germline assignment: CDR1 SQVTM and CDR2 ANQGSEA. The CDR3 consists of 16 residues. The V gene lost 3 bases and the J gene lost 3 bases, with 19 bases spanning the gap.

The chain has TRBV19 and TRBJ1-1; 7 nucleotides match TRBD1. The V segment lost 8 bases and the J segment 1 base; nucleotides outside the gene matches: 10. Germline lookup yields CDR1 LNHDA and CDR2 SQIVND (reference sequence). The CDR3 contains 15 residues. CDR3 DNA sequence: TGTGCCAGTGCAAACAGGGGAACAAGGAACACTGAAGCTTTCTTT. This codes for CASANRGTRNTEAFF.

The chain uses TRBV2 and TRBJ1-5; D may be TRBD1 (6 bases). The V gene's germline CDR1 is SNHLY and CDR2 FYNNEI. This CDR3 is built from 13 residues. Between the trimmed V and J ends, which lost 8 bases and 5 bases, there was a span of 13 bases. The CDR3 region has the DNA TGTGCCAGCGGTCTGGCAGGGGATCAGCCCCAGCATTTT. Its translation: CASGLAGDQPQHF. The entire variable domain, with the rest obtained from reference TRBV2 and TRBJ1-5, is as follows: EPEVTQTPSHQVTQMGQEVILRCVPISNHLYFYWYRQILGQKVEFLVSFYNNEISEKSEIFDDQFSVERPDGSNFTLKIRSTKLEDSAMYFCASGLAGDQPQHFGDGTRLSIL.

The DNA of the CDR3 is TGTGCCAGCAGCTTAGGGACAGAAGAGACCCAGTACTTC. Translated: CASSLGTEETQYF. The chain couples TRBV5-6 to TRBJ2-5; 7 bases map to TRBD1. CDR1 and CDR2 (germline): SGHDT, YYEEEE. V shed 2 bases and J 3 bases; nucleotides not matched to a gene: 1. The length of the CDR3 is 13 residues.

This chain uses TRBV28 with TRBJ2-7, with 10 bases matching TRBD1. Germline loops: CDR1 MDHEN, CDR2 SYDVKM. CDR3 length: 14 residues. Losses at the gene ends were 7 bases for V and 2 bases for J; bases not matched to a gene: 5. The DNA for the CDR3 is TGTGCCAGCACCCCGGGACAGGGGCCCTACGAGCAGTACTTC. It translates to CASTPGQGPYEQYF.

The genes are TRBV10-2 and TRBJ1-4; D unresolved. V was shortened by 5 bases and J by 8 bases, with 12 bases between the two germline ends. CDR3 size: 13 residues. Germline V gives CDR1 WSHSY, CDR2 SAAADI. The CDR3, as DNA: TGCGCCAGCAGTCCGGGGTTCTCCGAAAAACTGTTTTTT. It specifies CASSPGFSEKLFF.

The rearrangement joins TRBV29-1 to TRBJ2-5; weak D call: TRBD1 (6 bases). Germline loops: CDR1 SQVTM, CDR2 ANQGSEA. V gave up 2 bases and J gave up 3 bases, with 7 bases separating them. The CDR3 sequence is 12 residues long. The CDR3 loop is CSVERTEETQYF. CDR3 bases: TGCAGCGTTGAAAGGACAGAAGAGACCCAGTACTTC.

This chain joins TRBV2 and TRBJ2-3; D gene ambiguous. CDR1 and CDR2 from the germline V gene are SNHLY and FYNNEI. The V gene lost 5 bases and the J gene lost 6 bases, with 9 bases spanning the gap. The CDR3 is 12 residues long. The CDR3 coding sequence is TGTGCCAGCAGTTTTAACTCGGATACGCAGTATTTT. Residues: CASSFNSDTQYF.

J is TRBJ2-7 and V is TRBV19; the match to TRBD1 covers 7 bases. The J segment lost 4 bases and the V segment lost 4 bases, leaving 13 bases of the junction unmatched. The V gene's germline CDR1 is LNHDA and CDR2 SQIVND (reference sequence). CDR3 length: 16 residues. The CDR3 sequence is CASSTRTGFLGYEQYF. In DNA, the CDR3 is TGTGCCAGTAGTACACGGACAGGCTTCTTAGGGTACGAGCAGTACTTC.

The chain recombines TRBV9 with TRBJ2-1, with TRBD2 matching 13 bases. The CDR3 totals 15 residues. J lost 9 bases, V lost 1 base, and 4 bases had no gene match. Per germline, CDR1 SGDLS and CDR2 YYNGEE. The CDR3 region has the DNA TGTGCCAGCAGCGTACTGGGACTAGCGGGAAGTGAGCAGTTCTTC. Encoded protein: CASSVLGLAGSEQFF.

This sequence joins TRBV11-3 and TRBJ1-1; D is uncertain. The CDR3 contains 13 residues. Trimming took 8 bases from V and 7 from J, leaving 17 bases between them. Germline values: CDR1 SGHNT, CDR2 YENEEA. This chain's CDR3 is CASDGPFINEAFF. The CDR3 bases are TGTGCCAGCGATGGGCCCTTTATCAATGAAGCTTTCTTT.

The chain links TRBV6-1 to TRBJ1-5; 9 bases are a match to TRBD1. This CDR3 is 15 amino acids long. Trimming cost V 7 bases and J 2 bases; bases outside gene matches: 6. The germline gives CDR1 MNHNS, CDR2 SASEGT. Written as DNA, the CDR3 is TGTGCCAGCATTACAGACAGGGGGGGCAATCAGCCCCAGCATTTT. It encodes CASITDRGGNQPQHF.